There are many counts of the clone carrying this TCR beta chain. Its antigen is not known. The sample belongs to a study of T cells in Graves' hyperthyroidism and ophthalmopathy. Findings and limits, study-wide: Most thyroid clonotypes expanded above 0.001 appeared in blood too.

Authors of the study amplified TCR beta CDR3 regions from RNA transcripts. During a first-round RT-PCR of the TCR CDR3, the HTBI primer set was used. Via MiXCR, TCRdb re-called the multiplex PCR reads, giving one row per CDR3 protein. The repertoire holds about 700,000 distinct CDR3 sequences, 11% to 15% seen once, with approximately 10% in the top ten. There are 13 residues in the CDR3. Trimming left V 3 bases short and J 8 bases short, with 8 bases between. The clonotype originates from a young woman with Graves' hyperthyroidism. Sequencing was performed on blood. The chain uses TRBV12-3 or TRBV12-4 and TRBJ1-6; no definite D call. Here the CDR3 DNA reads TGTGCCAGCAGTTTTTCGACCCATTCACCCCTCCACTTT. This encodes CASSFSTHSPLHF.